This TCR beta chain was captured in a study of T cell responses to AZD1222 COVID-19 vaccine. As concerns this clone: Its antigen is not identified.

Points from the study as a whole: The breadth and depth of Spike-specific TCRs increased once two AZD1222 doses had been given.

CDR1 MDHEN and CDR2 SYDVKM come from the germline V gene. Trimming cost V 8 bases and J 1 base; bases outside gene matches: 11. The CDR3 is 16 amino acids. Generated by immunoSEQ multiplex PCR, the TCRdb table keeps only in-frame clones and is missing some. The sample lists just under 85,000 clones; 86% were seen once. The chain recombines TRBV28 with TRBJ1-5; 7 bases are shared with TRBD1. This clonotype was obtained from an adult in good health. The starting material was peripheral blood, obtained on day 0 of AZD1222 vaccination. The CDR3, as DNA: TGTGCCAGCTCCCCGGGAGGGGGCTGGAGCAATCAGCCCCAGCATTTT. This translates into CASSPGGGWSNQPQHF.